These 5 T cell receptor beta chains originate from one sample sequenced in a study of a mutant IDH1 vaccine in newly diagnosed glioma. Produced via immunoSEQ multiplex PCR; TCRdb's table is partial and in-frame only. The sample contains 50,000 to 65,000 clones, roughly 90% of which appear only once. Time point meaning: week 35, safety follow-up. The vaccine gave 300 ug of a 20-mer mutant IDH1 peptide subcutaneously per dose. These receptors' antigens are unknown. Sequences were derived from PBMCs, sampled from a glioma patient whose treatment included an IDH1 peptide vaccine. The receptors were gathered from a man aged 35 to 55 with glioma.

The chain couples TRBV29-1 to TRBJ2-1; 12 positions agree with TRBD2. Trimming took 8 bases from V and 6 from J; bases not matched to a gene: 11. CDR3 length: 15 amino acids. Germline lookup yields CDR1 SQVTM and CDR2 ANQGSEA. The CDR3 nucleotides are TGCAGCCTAGCGGGAGGGTTCGGGGTAGCCAATGAGCAGTTCTTC. This encodes CSLAGGFGVANEQFF.

This chain connects TRBV5-1 to TRBJ2-3; D is perhaps TRBD1 (5 bases). The CDR3 covers 13 residues. The ends were cut back, 0 bases at V and 4 bases at J, with 6 bases in the middle. The germline CDR1 and CDR2 sequences are SGHRS and YFSETQ. The CDR3 is CASSLGQSDTQYF. The DNA for the CDR3 is TGCGCCAGCAGCTTGGGACAGTCAGATACGCAGTATTTT.

The chain joins TRBV6-1 to TRBJ1-1; D is unresolved. In germline, CDR1 is MNHNS, CDR2 SASEGT. This CDR3 has 14 amino acids. The germline V and J ends were trimmed by 2 bases and 8 bases, with 15 bases remaining between them. As DNA, the CDR3 is TGTGCCAGCAGTGAAAATAGTGATCACTTCGAAGCTTTCTTT. Its translation is CASSENSDHFEAFF.

The V and J genes are TRBV27 and TRBJ1-3; TRBD1 matches 7 bases. With 5 bases clipped from V and 3 bases from J, the junction kept 4 bases outside the gene matches. Germline CDR1 is MNHEY and CDR2 is SMNVEV (reference sequence). The CDR3 runs 14 residues. CDR3 in DNA: TGTGCCAGCAGTAGACAGGGATTTGGAAACACCATATATTTT. Translation gives CASSRQGFGNTIYF.

The chain has TRBV4-1 and TRBJ2-7; D is perhaps TRBD2 (6 bases). The ends were cut back, 0 bases at V and 2 bases at J, with 14 bases in the middle. The CDR3 runs 16 residues. Germline V gene lookup returns CDR1 MGHRA and CDR2 YSYEKL. CDR3 DNA: TGCGCCAGCAGCCAAGAGGCAGCGGGCCCCACCTACGAGCAGTACTTC. Translated, it gives CASSQEAAGPTYEQYF.